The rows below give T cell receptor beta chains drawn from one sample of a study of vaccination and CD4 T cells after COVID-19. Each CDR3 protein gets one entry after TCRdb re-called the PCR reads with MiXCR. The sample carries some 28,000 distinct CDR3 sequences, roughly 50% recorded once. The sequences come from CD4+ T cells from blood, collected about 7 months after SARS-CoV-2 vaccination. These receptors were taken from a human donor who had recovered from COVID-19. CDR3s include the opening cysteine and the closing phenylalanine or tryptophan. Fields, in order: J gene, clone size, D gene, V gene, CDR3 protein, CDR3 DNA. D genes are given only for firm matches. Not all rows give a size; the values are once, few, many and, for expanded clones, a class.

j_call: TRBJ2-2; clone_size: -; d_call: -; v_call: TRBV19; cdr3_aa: CASSIQAANTGELFF; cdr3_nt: TGTGCCAGTAGTATACAAGCGGCAAACACCGGGGAGCTGTTTTTT
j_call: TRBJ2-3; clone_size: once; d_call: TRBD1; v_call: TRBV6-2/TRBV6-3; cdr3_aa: CASSTLGGGTDTQYF; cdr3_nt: TGTGCCAGCAGTACGCTAGGGGGCGGCACAGATACGCAGTATTTT
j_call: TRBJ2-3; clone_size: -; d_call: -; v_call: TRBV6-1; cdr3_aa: CAVEGEIKRTDTQYF; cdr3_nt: TGTGCCGTGGAGGGGGAGATAAAACGCACAGATACGCAGTATTTT
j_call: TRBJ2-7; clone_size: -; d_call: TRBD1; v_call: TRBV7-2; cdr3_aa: CASTSTGMNEQYF; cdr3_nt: TGTGCCAGCACCTCGACAGGGATGAACGAGCAGTACTTC
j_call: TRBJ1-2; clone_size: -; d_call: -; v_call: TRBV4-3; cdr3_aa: CASSQGWSGEYGYTF; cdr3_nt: TGCGCCAGCAGCCAAGGTTGGTCTGGGGAATATGGCTACACCTTC
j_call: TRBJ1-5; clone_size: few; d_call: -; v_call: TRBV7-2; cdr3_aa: CASSLSPEVSSWPQHF; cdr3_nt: TGTGCCAGCAGCTTATCCCCCGAGGTTAGTTCTTGGCCCCAGCATTTT
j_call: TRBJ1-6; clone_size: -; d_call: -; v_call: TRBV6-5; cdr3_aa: CASSYSINSPLHF; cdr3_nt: TGTGCCAGCAGTTACTCGATCAATTCACCCCTCCACTTT
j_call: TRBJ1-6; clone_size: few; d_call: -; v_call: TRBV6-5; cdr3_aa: CASSYDLNSPLHF; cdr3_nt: TGTGCCAGCAGTTACGACTTAAATTCACCCCTCCACTTT
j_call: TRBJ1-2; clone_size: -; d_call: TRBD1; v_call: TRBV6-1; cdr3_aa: CASSLTGGVNYGYTF; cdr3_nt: TGTGCCAGCAGTCTGACAGGGGGAGTTAACTATGGCTACACCTTC
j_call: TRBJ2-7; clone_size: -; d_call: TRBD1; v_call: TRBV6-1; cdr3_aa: CASRMGQTYEQYF; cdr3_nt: TGTGCCAGCAGGATGGGACAGACCTACGAGCAGTACTTC